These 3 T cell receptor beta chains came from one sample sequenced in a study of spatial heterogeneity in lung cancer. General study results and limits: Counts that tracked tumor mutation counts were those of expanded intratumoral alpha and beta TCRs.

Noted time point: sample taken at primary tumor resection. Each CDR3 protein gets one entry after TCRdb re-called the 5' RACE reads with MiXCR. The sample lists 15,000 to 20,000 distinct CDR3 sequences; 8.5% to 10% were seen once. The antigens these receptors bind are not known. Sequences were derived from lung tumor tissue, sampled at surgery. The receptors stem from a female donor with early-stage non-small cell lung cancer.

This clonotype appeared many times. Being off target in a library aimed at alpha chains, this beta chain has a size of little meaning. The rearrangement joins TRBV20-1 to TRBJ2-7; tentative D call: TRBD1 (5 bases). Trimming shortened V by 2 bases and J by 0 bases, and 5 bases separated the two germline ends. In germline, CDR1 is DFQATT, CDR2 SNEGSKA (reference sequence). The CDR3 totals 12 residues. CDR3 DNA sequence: TGCAGTGCTAGACAGGGCTCCTACGAGCAGTACTTC. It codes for CSARQGSYEQYF.

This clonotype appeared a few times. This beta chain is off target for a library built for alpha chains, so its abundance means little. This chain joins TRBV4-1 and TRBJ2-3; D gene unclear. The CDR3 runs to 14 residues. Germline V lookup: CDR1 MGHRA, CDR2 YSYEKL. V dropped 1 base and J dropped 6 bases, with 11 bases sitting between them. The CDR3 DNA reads TGCGCCAGCAGCCAAGGCGATTCTTGGGATACGCAGTATTTT. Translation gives CASSQGDSWDTQYF.

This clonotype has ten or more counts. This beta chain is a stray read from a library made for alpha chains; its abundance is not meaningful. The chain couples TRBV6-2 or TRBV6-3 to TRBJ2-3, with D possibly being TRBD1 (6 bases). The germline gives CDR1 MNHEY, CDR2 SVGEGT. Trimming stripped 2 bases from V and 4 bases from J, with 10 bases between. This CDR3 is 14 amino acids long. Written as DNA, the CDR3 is TGTGCCAGCAGTTACGTGGCAGGGGCAGATACGCAGTATTTT. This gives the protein CASSYVAGADTQYF.